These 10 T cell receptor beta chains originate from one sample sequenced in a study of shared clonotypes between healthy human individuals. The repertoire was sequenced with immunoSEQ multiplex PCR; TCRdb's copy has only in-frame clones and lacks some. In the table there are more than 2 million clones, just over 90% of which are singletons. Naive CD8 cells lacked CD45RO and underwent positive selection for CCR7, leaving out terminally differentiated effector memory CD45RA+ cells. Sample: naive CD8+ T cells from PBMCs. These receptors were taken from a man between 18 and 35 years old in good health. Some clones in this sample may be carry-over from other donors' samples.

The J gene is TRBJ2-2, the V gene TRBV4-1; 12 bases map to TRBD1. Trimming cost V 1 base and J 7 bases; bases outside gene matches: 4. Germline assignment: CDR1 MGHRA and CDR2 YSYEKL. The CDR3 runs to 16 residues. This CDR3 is CASSQVGTGGIGELFF. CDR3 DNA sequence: TGCGCCAGCAGCCAAGTTGGGACAGGGGGCATCGGGGAGCTGTTTTTT.

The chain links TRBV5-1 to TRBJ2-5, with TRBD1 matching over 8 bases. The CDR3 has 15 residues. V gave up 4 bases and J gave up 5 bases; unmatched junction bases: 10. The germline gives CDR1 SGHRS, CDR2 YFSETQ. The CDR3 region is CASSLETGVGETQYF. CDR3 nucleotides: TGCGCCAGCAGCCTTGAGACAGGGGTTGGGGAGACCCAGTACTTC.

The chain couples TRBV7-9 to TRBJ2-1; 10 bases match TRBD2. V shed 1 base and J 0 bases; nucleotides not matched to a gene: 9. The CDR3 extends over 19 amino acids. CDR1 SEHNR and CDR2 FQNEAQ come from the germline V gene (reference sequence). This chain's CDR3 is CASSLDASGRKGSYNEQFF. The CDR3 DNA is TGTGCCAGCAGCTTAGATGCTAGCGGGAGAAAAGGCTCCTACAATGAGCAGTTCTTC.

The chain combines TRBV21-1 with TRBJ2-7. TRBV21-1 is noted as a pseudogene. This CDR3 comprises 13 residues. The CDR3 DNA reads TGTGCCAGGACCGACCCCTCGAGACGCGAGCAGTACTTC. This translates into CARTDPSRREQYF.

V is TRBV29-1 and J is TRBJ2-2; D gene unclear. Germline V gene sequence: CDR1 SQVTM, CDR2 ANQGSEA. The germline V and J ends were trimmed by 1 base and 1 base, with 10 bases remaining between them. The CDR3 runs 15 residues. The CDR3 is CSVEVLGLNTGELFF. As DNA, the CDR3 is TGCAGCGTTGAAGTTTTAGGGTTGAACACCGGGGAGCTGTTTTTT.

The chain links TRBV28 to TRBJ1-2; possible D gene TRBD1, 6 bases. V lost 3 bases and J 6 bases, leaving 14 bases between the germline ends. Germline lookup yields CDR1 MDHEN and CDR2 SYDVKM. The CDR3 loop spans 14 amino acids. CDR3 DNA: TGTGCCAGCAGTTTGACCGGGAAGGGGGATGGCTACACCTTC. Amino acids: CASSLTGKGDGYTF.

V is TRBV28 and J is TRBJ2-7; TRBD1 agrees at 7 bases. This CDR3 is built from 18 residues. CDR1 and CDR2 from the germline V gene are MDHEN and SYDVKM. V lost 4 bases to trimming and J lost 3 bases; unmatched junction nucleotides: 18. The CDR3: CASSSGDGTAQKDYEQYF. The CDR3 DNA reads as TGTGCCAGCAGTTCAGGAGATGGGACAGCTCAGAAAGACTACGAGCAGTACTTC.

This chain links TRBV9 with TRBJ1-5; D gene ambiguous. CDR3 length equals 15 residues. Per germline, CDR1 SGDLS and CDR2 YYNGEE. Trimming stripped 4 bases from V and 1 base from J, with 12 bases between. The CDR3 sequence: CASSTSGESNQPQHF. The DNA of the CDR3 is TGTGCCAGCAGCACTAGCGGAGAAAGCAATCAGCCCCAGCATTTT.

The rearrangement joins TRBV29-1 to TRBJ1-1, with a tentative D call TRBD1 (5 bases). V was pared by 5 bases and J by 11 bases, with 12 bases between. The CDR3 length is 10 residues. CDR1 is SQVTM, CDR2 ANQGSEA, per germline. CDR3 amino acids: CSVRQLQAFF. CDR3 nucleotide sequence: TGCAGCGTTAGACAGCTACAGGCTTTCTTT.

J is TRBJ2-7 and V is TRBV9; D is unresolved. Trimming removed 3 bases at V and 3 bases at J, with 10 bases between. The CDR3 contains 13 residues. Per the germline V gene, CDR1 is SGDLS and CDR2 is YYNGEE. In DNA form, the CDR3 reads TGTGCCAGCAGCGACGACTCCTTCTACGAGCAGTACTTC. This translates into CASSDDSFYEQYF.